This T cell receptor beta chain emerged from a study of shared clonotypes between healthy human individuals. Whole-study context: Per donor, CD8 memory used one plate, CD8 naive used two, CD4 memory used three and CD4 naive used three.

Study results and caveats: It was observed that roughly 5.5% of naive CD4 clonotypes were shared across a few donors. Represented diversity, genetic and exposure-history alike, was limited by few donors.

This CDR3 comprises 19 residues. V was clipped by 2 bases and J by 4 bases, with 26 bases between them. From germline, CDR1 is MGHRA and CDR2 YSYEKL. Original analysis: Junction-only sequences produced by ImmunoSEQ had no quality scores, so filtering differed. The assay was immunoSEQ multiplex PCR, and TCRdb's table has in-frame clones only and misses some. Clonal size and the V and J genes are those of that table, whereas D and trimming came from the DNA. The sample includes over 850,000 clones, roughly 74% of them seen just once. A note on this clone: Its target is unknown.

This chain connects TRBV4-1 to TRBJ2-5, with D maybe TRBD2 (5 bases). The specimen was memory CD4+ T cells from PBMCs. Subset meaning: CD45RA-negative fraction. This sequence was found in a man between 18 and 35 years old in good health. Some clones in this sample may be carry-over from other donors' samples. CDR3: CASSQLGGSSPNGRETQYF. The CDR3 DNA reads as TGCGCCAGCAGCCAATTAGGTGGGTCCAGCCCTAATGGGAGAGAGACCCAGTACTTC.